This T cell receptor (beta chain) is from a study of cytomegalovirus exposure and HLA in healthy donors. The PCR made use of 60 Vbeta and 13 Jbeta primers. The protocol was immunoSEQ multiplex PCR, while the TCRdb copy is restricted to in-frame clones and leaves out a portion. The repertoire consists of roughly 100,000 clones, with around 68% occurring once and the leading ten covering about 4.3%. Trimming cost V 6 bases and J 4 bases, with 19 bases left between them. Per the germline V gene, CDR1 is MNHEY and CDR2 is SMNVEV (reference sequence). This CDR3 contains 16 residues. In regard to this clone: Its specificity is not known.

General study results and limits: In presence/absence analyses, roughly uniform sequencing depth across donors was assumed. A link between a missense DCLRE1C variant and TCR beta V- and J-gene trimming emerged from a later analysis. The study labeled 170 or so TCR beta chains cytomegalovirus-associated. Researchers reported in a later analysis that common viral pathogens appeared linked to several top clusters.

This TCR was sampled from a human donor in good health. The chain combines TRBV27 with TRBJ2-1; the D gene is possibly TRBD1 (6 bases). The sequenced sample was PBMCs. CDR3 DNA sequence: TGTGCCAGCAGCCGGGCCCCCCGGACAGTATACAATGAGCAGTTCTTC. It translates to CASSRAPRTVYNEQFF.